The 25 T cell receptor beta chains reported below all come from one sample, sequenced in a study of technical replicates of blood from several donors. Only in-frame clones appear in the TCRdb table, and some are missing; sequencing was by immunoSEQ multiplex PCR. The data hold tens of thousands of clones, with just under 90% observed a single time. The specimen sequenced was PBMCs. All receptors derive from a human donor in good health. Some clones in this sample may be carry-over from other donors' samples.

This clone occurred once. V and J are TRBV6-5 and TRBJ1-4; 9 bases align to TRBD1. This CDR3 contains 14 residues. The V gene end was trimmed by 0 bases and the J gene end by 12 bases; junction bases not matched to a gene: 5. Germline assignment: CDR1 MNHEY and CDR2 SVGAGI. CDR3 bases: TGTGCCAGCAGTTACTCCGACAGGGGGTGGGAACTGTTTTTT. This translates into CASSYSDRGWELFF.

This clone was observed a single time. This chain joins TRBV5-6 and TRBJ2-1; the match to TRBD2 covers 7 bases. V dropped 5 bases and J dropped 0; count of bases not matched to a gene: 5. The CDR3 loop spans 15 amino acids. The germline V gene encodes CDR1 SGHDT and CDR2 YYEEEE. CDR3 residues: CASSSWGGSYNEQFF. CDR3 in DNA: TGTGCCAGCAGTTCATGGGGGGGCTCCTACAATGAGCAGTTCTTC. Supplemented by reference TRBV5-6 and TRBJ2-1, the full variable domain reads DAGVTQSPTHLIKTRGQQVTLRCSPKSGHDTVSWYQQALGQGPQFIFQYYEEEERQRGNFPDRFSGHQFPNYSSELNVNALLLGDSALYLCASSSWGGSYNEQFFGPGTRLTVL.

The chain recombines TRBV27 with TRBJ2-1; 8 nucleotides align to TRBD1. Germline lookup yields CDR1 MNHEY and CDR2 SMNVEV (reference sequence). The CDR3 extends over 14 amino acids. V trimming: 3 bases; J trimming: 8 bases; junction bases outside the gene matches: 6. CDR3 sequence reads: CASSLRQGADEQFF. DNA for the CDR3: TGTGCCAGCAGTTTGAGGCAGGGGGCTGATGAGCAGTTCTTC.

The gene calls are TRBV10-3 and TRBJ2-7, with 7 positions matching TRBD2. The ends lost 4 bases at V and 5 bases at J; junction bases unmatched: 5. Germline CDR1 ENHRY, CDR2 SYGVKD. The CDR3 contains 13 residues. CDR3 sequence reads: CAISARGDDEQYF. The CDR3 DNA reads TGTGCCATCAGTGCCCGGGGGGACGACGAGCAGTACTTC.

The rearrangement uses TRBV18 and TRBJ1-1; tentatively, D is TRBD1 (5 bases). V dropped 6 bases and J dropped 1 base, with 15 bases sitting between them. The CDR3 extends over 15 amino acids. Germline V gene sequence: CDR1 KGHSH, CDR2 LQKENI. The DNA of the CDR3 is TGTGCCAGCTCTTATTCTACGGGGGGGAACACTGAAGCTTTCTTT. It codes for CASSYSTGGNTEAFF.

The rearrangement uses TRBV11-1 and TRBJ1-3; tentative D call: TRBD1 (5 bases). The germline CDR1 and CDR2 sequences are SGHAT and FQDESV (reference sequence). The CDR3 has 14 residues. Trimming cost V 5 bases and J 4 bases, with 12 bases left between them. The CDR3 region is CASSRDQGGNTIYF. DNA for the CDR3: TGTGCCAGCAGCCGAGATCAGGGCGGAAACACCATATATTTT. Looking up the rest from reference TRBV11-1 and TRBJ1-3 gives the full variable domain: EAEVAQSPRYKITEKSQAVAFWCDPISGHATLYWYRQILGQGPELLVQFQDESVVDDSQLPKDRFSAERLKGVDSTLKIQPAELGDSAMYLCASSRDQGGNTIYFGEGSWLTVV.

V usage is TRBV4-3 and J usage is TRBJ1-3; D not certain. The V and J ends lost 0 bases and 0 bases respectively, with 9 bases between them. The CDR3 sequence is 16 residues long. The germline CDR1 and CDR2 sequences are LGHNA and YSLEER. The CDR3 DNA follows: TGCGCCAGCAGCCAAGATTACAGCTCCTCTGGAAACACCATATATTTT. Translated: CASSQDYSSSGNTIYF.

The gene calls are TRBV21-1 and TRBJ1-2. TRBV21-1 is reported as a pseudogene. CDR3 length: 15 residues. CDR3 residues: CASLWRDDSNYGYTF. The CDR3, as DNA: TGTGCCAGCCTGTGGCGGGACGACTCTAACTATGGCTACACCTTC.

The J gene is TRBJ1-2, the V gene TRBV7-9; 9 nucleotides agree with TRBD1. The CDR3 length is 15 residues. With 5 bases clipped from V and 8 bases from J, the junction kept 12 bases outside the gene matches. Germline assignment: CDR1 SEHNR and CDR2 FQNEAQ (reference sequence). CDR3 DNA: TGTGCCAGCAGCACTCACAGGGGGCTCCCCGGGGGCTACACCTTC. Its translation: CASSTHRGLPGGYTF.

The V call is TRBV7-2, the J call TRBJ1-1, with D possibly TRBD1 on 5 matching bases. Germline loops: CDR1 SGHTA, CDR2 FQGNSA. Trimming cost V 5 bases and J 7 bases, with 17 bases left between them. This CDR3 is 14 amino acids long. CDR3 in DNA: TGTGCCAGCAGCCCGGCAGGCAGGGCGGATGAAGCTTTCTTT. This encodes CASSPAGRADEAFF.

The chain uses TRBV5-4 and TRBJ1-3; D perhaps matches TRBD1 (6 bases). The CDR3 runs 14 residues. Germline-derived CDR1 and CDR2 are SGHNT and YYREEE (reference sequence). V was cut by 4 bases and J by 4 bases, with 12 bases left in between. CDR3 coding DNA: TGTGCCAGCAGCCATACAGGGTCCGGAAACACCATATATTTT. Protein product: CASSHTGSGNTIYF.

The J gene is TRBJ1-1, the V gene TRBV19; possible D gene TRBD1, 6 bases. This CDR3 has 12 amino acids. CDR1 LNHDA and CDR2 SQIVND come from the germline V gene (reference sequence). V was pared by 4 bases and J by 10 bases, with 13 bases between. CDR3 nucleotides: TGTGCCAGTAGTACCTTACAGGGACCAGCTTTCTTT. It yields the protein CASSTLQGPAFF.

V is TRBV18 and J is TRBJ2-3; no firm D call. Germline V lookup: CDR1 KGHSH, CDR2 LQKENI. The CDR3 is 12 amino acids. V lost 2 bases to trimming and J lost 10 bases, with 10 bases between them. The DNA of the CDR3 is TGTGCCAGCTCACCAGGCGACCGGGCGCAGTATTTT. Its protein is CASSPGDRAQYF. The full variable domain, rest sourced from reference TRBV18 and TRBJ2-3, is NAGVMQNPRHLVRRRGQEARLRCSPMKGHSHVYWYRQLPEEGLKFMVYLQKENIIDESGMPKERFSAEFPKEGPSILRIQQVVRGDSAAYFCASSPGDRAQYFGPGTRLTVL.

This clone was observed a handful of times. The rearrangement joins TRBV19 to TRBJ1-1; 10 bases agree with TRBD1. Trimming cost V 3 bases and J 4 bases; bases outside gene matches: 8. Germline assignment: CDR1 LNHDA and CDR2 SQIVND (reference sequence). The CDR3 extends over 16 amino acids. CDR3 residues: CASSIKTGGGGTEAFF. Written as DNA, the CDR3 is TGTGCCAGTAGTATTAAGACAGGGGGCGGTGGCACTGAAGCTTTCTTT.

The CDR3 reads CASSFGQGIGETQYF. The DNA for the CDR3 is TGTGCCAGCAGCTTTGGACAGGGGATTGGGGAGACCCAGTACTTC. V gene TRBV7-2 combines with J gene TRBJ2-5; TRBD1 matches 9 bases. CDR3 length: 15 residues. J lost 5 bases, V lost 3 bases, and 7 bases had no gene match. Germline V CDR1 and CDR2: SGHTA, FQGNSA. Complete variable domain (other parts from reference TRBV7-2 and TRBJ2-5): GAGVSQSPSNKVTEKGKDVELRCDPISGHTALYWYRQSLGQGLEFLIYFQGNSAPDKSGLPSDRFSAERTGGSVSTLTIQRTQQEDSAVYLCASSFGQGIGETQYFGPGTRLLVL.

V and J are TRBV6-1 and TRBJ1-6, with D unresolved. V lost 0 bases and J lost 7, with 7 bases in between. CDR3 length: 14 amino acids. Germline lookup yields CDR1 MNHNS and CDR2 SASEGT. For the CDR3, the DNA is TGTGCCAGCAGTGAAGCGGGAGGGAATTCACCCCTCCACTTT. Amino acids: CASSEAGGNSPLHF.

This chain uses TRBV7-2 with TRBJ1-2; D not certain. The CDR3 is made up of 13 amino acids. V dropped 6 bases and J dropped 5 bases, with 13 bases sitting between them. From germline, CDR1 is SGHTA and CDR2 FQGNSA. The CDR3 DNA sequence: TGTGCCAGCAGGGCAGGAACATCGTATGGCTACACCTTC. The encoded protein is CASRAGTSYGYTF.

V usage is TRBV7-9 and J usage is TRBJ2-3; D possibly corresponds to TRBD2 (6 bases). Per the germline V gene, CDR1 is SEHNR and CDR2 is FQNEAQ (reference sequence). CDR3 size: 16 residues. V was pared by 5 bases and J by 0 bases, with 15 bases between. The CDR3 reads CASSPNLAESTDTQYF. The DNA for the CDR3 is TGTGCCAGCAGCCCAAACTTAGCGGAGAGCACAGATACGCAGTATTTT.

This chain links TRBV6-5 with TRBJ2-2, with 7 bases lining up with TRBD1. CDR1 and CDR2 (germline): MNHEY, SVGAGI. The CDR3 extends over 15 amino acids. The ends lost 5 bases at V and 5 bases at J; junction bases unmatched: 8. The DNA for the CDR3 is TGTGCCAGCAGTCGACAGGGCTGGGGTACCGGGGAGCTGTTTTTT. Translation gives CASSRQGWGTGELFF.

About this clone itself: An end of the junction differs from the germline gene, which may be a read error. The V gene is TRBV19, the J gene TRBJ2-7; tentatively, D is TRBD2 (6 bases). Looked up from germline, CDR1 is LNHDA and CDR2 is SQIVND (reference sequence). CDR3 length: 14 amino acids. CDR3: CASSIDRGKYEQYF. The CDR3 region has the DNA TGTGCCAGTAGCATAGATCGGGGGAAGTACGAGCAGTACTTC. Drawing the rest from reference TRBV19 and TRBJ2-7, the complete variable domain is DGGITQSPKYLFRKEGQNVTLSCEQNLNHDAMYWYRQDPGQGLRLIYYSQIVNDFQKGDIAEGYSVSREKKESFPLTVTSAQKNPTAFYLCASSIDRGKYEQYFGPGTRLTVT.

The rearrangement links TRBV12-5 to TRBJ2-1; possibly TRBD2 for D (6 bases). The CDR3 spans 16 residues. The V end lost 5 bases, the J end lost 6 bases, and 20 bases lay between the germline ends. Germline V gene data show CDR1 as LGHNT and CDR2 as FRNRAP. CDR3 region: CASGLDTGGAGNEQFF. The CDR3 nucleotides are TGTGCTAGTGGTCTCGACACTGGAGGGGCTGGCAATGAGCAGTTCTTC.

This clone occurred many times. The J gene is TRBJ2-5, the V gene TRBV5-6, with 8 bases identical to TRBD2. The CDR3 runs to 17 residues. In germline, CDR1 is SGHDT, CDR2 YYEEEE. Trimming cost V 4 bases and J 5 bases; bases outside gene matches: 16. Here the CDR3 DNA reads TGTGCCAGCAGCCACACGGGAAGACTAGCGTATGTGGAGACCCAGTACTTC. As protein: CASSHTGRLAYVETQYF.

The chain joins TRBV5-6 to TRBJ2-3; 8 positions agree with TRBD1. J lost 5 bases, V lost 0 bases, and 5 bases had no gene match. Germline-derived CDR1 and CDR2 are SGHDT and YYEEEE. The CDR3 extends over 15 amino acids. This CDR3 reads CASSLGTGWIDTQYF. In nucleotides, the CDR3 is TGTGCCAGCAGCTTGGGGACAGGGTGGATAGATACGCAGTATTTT.

The chain is built from TRBV7-6 and TRBJ2-2, with TRBD1 matching 9 bases. The CDR3 covers 15 residues. Looked up from germline, CDR1 is SGHVS and CDR2 is FNYEAQ. The V segment lost 5 bases and the J segment 7 bases; nucleotides outside the gene matches: 8. The CDR3 is CASSRSTGGIGELFF. The CDR3 DNA follows: TGTGCCAGCAGCCGTTCGACAGGGGGGATCGGGGAGCTGTTTTTT.

This clone appeared a few times. CDR3 bases: TGCAGCGGACGGACAGTTGTGAACACTGAAGCTTTCTTT. The encoded protein is CSGRTVVNTEAFF. V usage is TRBV29-1 and J usage is TRBJ1-1; perhaps TRBD1 as D (6 bases). CDR1 and CDR2 from the germline V gene are SQVTM and ANQGSEA. This CDR3 has 13 residues. Trimming removed 7 bases from V and 0 bases from J, with 12 bases in between.